Below are 3 T cell receptor beta chains sequenced from a single sample in a study of blood T cell repertoires in COVID-19 (dated by TCRdb to the early 2020s). Libraries came from the immunoSEQ multiplex PCR assay. In TCRdb, the immuneACCESS table is reduced to in-frame sequences with V and J assigned. These tables do not hold every clone; where another copy was compared, an unresolved V gene accounts for under half, and the others remain unexplained. The sample data list tens of thousands of clones, and roughly 84% of these were observed just once. The ten largest account for roughly 12% of the sample. Source material: peripheral blood. Receptor source: a human donor in a cohort sampled during active COVID-19.

The chain couples TRBV6-5 to TRBJ2-1; D possibly corresponds to TRBD1 (5 bases). Germline V gene lookup returns CDR1 MNHEY and CDR2 SVGAGI. V dropped 6 bases and J dropped 7 bases, with 19 bases sitting between them. This CDR3 has 15 residues. CDR3 DNA: TGTGCCAGCAGGGGTCTCCTACAGAAGGGGAATGAGCAGTTCTTC. Translated, it gives CASRGLLQKGNEQFF.

Note on this clone: Mismatch with germline at one junction end may stem from a read error. CDR3 coding DNA: TGTGCCAGTAGTACGACAGGGGGCAAACAGCCCCAGCATTTT. It encodes CASSTTGGKQPQHF. The V call is TRBV19, the J call TRBJ1-5, with 10 bases matching TRBD1. Per the germline V gene, CDR1 is LNHDA and CDR2 is SQIVND (reference sequence). The CDR3 totals 14 residues.

CDR3 nucleotides: TGTGCCAGCAGCGTAGAGGGGCGCAATGGCTACACCTTC. As protein: CASSVEGRNGYTF. This chain uses TRBV9 with TRBJ1-2, with D perhaps TRBD1 (5 bases). V lost 0 bases to trimming and J lost 6 bases, with 9 bases between them. The CDR3 is 13 amino acids. The germline CDR1 and CDR2 sequences are SGDLS and YYNGEE.